This T cell receptor (beta chain) was sequenced during a study of CD8 T cells in Susac syndrome. Random-hexamer reverse transcription was applied to about 0.5 to 1 ug RNA. The method of amplification for TCR beta CDR3 was immunoSEQ multiplex PCR, covering 54 Vbeta and 13 Jbeta. Via MiXCR, TCRdb re-called the immunoSEQ multiplex PCR reads, giving one row per CDR3 protein. This table has approximately 220,000 distinct CDR3 sequences, 80% to 95% appearing once. This CDR3 spans 15 amino acids. V gave up 2 bases and J gave up 1 base, with 12 bases separating them. CDR1 and CDR2 (germline): SGHRS, YFSETQ. While CD8+ and CD4+ T cells were isolated negatively, TEMRA cells were enriched by FACS.

The clonotype was recovered from a human donor with multiple sclerosis. V is TRBV5-1 and J is TRBJ1-1, with D possibly matching TRBD1 (5 bases). Sequenced input: CD8+ T cells from PBMCs. The CDR3 DNA reads as TGCGCCAGCAGCTTTTCCTTCGACAGGAACACTGAAGCTTTCTTT. It encodes CASSFSFDRNTEAFF.